The T cell receptor (beta chain) under discussion was sequenced for a study of blood T cell repertoires in COVID-19 (dated by TCRdb to between 2020 and 2021). Broadly, across the study: Samples from collaborators originated in the United States, Italy and Spain and spanned both the acute and convalescent phases of COVID-19. The prospective study material was composed of cDNA or gDNA derived from T cells, B-cell-depleted T cells, or PBMCs. Deeply sampled blood TCRbeta repertoires from subjects exposed to, actively infected with, or recovered from COVID-19 were included in the dataset. The repertoires were released in a freely available public database intended as a resource for research on the immune response to SARS-CoV-2. The samples were drawn from two sources: the first 160 participants of the ongoing ImmuneRACE study, and about 1,300 subjects contributed by 6 global collaborators. Sample metadata almost always included a de-identified subject ID, COVID-19 status, age in years and sex. Where available, HLA class I and class II types were obtained from metadata supplied by the sample provider rather than from assay-based typing.

TCRbeta CDR3 regions were amplified from genomic DNA using the immunoSEQ Assay, a bias-controlled multiplex PCR. Turning to the authors' computational methods: Nucleated cell counts per sample were estimated from amplification of reference gene primers within the assay. Sequence reads were collapsed and filtered to measure the absolute abundance of every unique TCRbeta CDR3 rearrangement. For each sample, productive Simpson clonality was calculated as the square root of Simpson's diversity index across productive rearrangements. What TCRdb holds here is the immuneACCESS table cut down to in-frame rearrangements. Part of the clones is not present; checked against another copy, under half of the missing clones reflect an unresolved V gene, and the others are unexplained. From that table come the V and J calls and clone size; the DNA was used to work out D and trimming. This sample lists roughly 230,000 clones; 83% were detected once. 7.4% of the sample belongs to the ten largest clones.

In the case of this clone: This clone's antigen is unknown. It has no much larger one-base neighbor in the sample; base qualities were not kept.

CDR1 and CDR2, looked up from the germline V gene (reference sequence), are LNHDA and SQIVND. There are 15 amino acids in the CDR3, from cysteine to phenylalanine inclusive. Only the CDR3 region is kept as DNA, spanning 45 bases read in frame from base 1. V loses 6 bases, J loses 0 bases, and the germline ends lie 12 bases apart. What the study reported, not specific to this receptor: How much clinical and demographic metadata was included differed by source and by participant, and the metadata was provided uncurated.

Whole blood was collected in K2EDTA tubes by collaborating institutions according to the institutions' own protocols. For TCRbeta analysis, collaborators shipped samples in one of three forms: frozen whole blood, isolated PBMCs, or DNA extracted from either of those sample types. The sequence was obtained from a woman in her forties or fifties with acute or convalescent COVID-19. This receptor chain uses TRBV19 and TRBJ1-5; TRBD1 is possibly the D segment (6 matching bases). Specimen: peripheral blood. The CDR3 region has the sequence CASRVQGNSNQPQHF. The nucleotides are TGTGCCAGTAGGGTACAGGGTAATAGCAATCAGCCCCAGCATTTT.